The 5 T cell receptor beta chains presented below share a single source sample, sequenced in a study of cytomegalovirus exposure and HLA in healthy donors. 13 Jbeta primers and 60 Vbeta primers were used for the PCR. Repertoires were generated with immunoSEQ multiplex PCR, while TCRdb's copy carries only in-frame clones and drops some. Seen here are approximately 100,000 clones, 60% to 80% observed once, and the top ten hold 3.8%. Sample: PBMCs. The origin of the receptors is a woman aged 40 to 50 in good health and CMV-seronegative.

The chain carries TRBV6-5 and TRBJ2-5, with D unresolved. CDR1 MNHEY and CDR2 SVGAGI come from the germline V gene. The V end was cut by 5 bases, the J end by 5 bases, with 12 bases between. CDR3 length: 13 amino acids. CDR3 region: CASSEATRETQYF. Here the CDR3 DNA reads TGTGCCAGCAGTGAGGCCACGCGGGAGACCCAGTACTTC.

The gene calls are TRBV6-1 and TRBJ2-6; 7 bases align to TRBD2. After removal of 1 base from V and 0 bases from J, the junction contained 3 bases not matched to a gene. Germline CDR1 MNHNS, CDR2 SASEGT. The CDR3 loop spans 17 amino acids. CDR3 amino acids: CASSEVERGSGANVLTF. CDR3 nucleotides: TGTGCCAGCAGTGAAGTGGAGCGGGGCTCTGGGGCCAACGTCCTGACTTTC.

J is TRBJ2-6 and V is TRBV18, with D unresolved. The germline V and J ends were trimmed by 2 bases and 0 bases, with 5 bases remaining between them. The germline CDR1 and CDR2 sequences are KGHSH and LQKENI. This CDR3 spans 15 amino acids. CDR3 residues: CASSPSRSGANVLTF. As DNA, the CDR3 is TGTGCCAGCTCACCATCTCGCTCTGGGGCCAACGTCCTGACTTTC.

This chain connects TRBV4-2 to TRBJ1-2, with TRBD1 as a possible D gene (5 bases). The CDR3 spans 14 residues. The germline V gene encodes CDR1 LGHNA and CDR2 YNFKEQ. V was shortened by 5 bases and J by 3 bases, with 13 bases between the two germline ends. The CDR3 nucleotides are TGTGCCAGCAGCTTAGCCAGGGAGGACTATGGCTACACCTTC. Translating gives CASSLAREDYGYTF.

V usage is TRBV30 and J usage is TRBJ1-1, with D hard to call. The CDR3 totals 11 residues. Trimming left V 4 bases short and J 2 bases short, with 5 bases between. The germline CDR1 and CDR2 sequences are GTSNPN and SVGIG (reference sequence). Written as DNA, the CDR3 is TGTGCCTGGACCTATAACACTGAAGCTTTCTTT. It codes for CAWTYNTEAFF.